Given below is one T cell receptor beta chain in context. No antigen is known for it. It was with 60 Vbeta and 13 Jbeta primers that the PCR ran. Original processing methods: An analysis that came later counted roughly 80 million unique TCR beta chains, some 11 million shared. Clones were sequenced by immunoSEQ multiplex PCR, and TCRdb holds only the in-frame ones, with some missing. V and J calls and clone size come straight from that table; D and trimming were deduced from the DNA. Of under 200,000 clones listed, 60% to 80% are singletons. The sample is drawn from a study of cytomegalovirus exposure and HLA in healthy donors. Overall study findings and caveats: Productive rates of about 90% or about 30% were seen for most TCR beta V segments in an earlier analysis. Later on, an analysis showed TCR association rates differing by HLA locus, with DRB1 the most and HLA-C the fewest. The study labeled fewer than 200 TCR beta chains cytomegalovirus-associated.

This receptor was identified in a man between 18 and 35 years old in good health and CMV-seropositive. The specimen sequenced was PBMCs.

The chain's CDR3 is CASSFRLARGADTQYF. The CDR3 bases are TGTGCCAGCAGTTTCAGACTAGCGAGGGGGGCAGATACGCAGTATTTT. The chain couples TRBV6-5 to TRBJ2-3, with 8 bases matching TRBD2. Germline V gene lookup returns CDR1 MNHEY and CDR2 SVGAGI. The trim removed 4 bases at V and 4 bases at J, leaving 10 bases unmatched. This CDR3 spans 16 amino acids.